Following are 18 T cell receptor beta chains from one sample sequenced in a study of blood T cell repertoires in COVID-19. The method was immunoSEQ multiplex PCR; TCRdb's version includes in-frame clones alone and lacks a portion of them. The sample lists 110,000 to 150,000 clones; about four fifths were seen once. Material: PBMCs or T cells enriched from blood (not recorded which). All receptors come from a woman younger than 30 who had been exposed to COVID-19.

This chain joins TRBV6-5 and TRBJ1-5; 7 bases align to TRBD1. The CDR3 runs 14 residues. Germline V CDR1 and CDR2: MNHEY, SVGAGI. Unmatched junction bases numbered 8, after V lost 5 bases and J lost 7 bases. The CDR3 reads CASSPYRGGQPQHF. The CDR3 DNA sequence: TGTGCCAGCAGTCCCTACAGGGGAGGCCAGCCCCAGCATTTT.

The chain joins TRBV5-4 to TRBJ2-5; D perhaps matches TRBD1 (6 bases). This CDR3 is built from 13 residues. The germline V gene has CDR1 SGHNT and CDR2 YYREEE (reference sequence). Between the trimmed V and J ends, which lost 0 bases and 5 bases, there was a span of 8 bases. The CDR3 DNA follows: TGTGCCAGCAGCTTGGGGGGGCCGGAGACCCAGTACTTC. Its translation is CASSLGGPETQYF. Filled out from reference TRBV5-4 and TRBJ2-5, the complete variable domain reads ETGVTQSPTHLIKTRGQQVTLRCSSQSGHNTVSWYQQALGQGPQFIFQYYREEENGRGNFPPRFSGLQFPNYSSELNVNALELDDSALYLCASSLGGPETQYFGPGTRLLVL.

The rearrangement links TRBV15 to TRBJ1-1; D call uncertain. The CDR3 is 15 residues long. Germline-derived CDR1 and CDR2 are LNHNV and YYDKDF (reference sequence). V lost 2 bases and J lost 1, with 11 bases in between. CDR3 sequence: CATSRPSSGNTEAFF. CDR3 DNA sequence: TGTGCCACCAGCAGACCTTCCTCGGGGAACACTGAAGCTTTCTTT. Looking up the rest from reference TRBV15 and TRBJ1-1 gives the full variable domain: DAMVIQNPRYQVTQFGKPVTLSCSQTLNHNVMYWYQQKSSQAPKLLFHYYDKDFNNEADTPDNFQSRRPNTSFCFLDIRSPGLGDTAMYLCATSRPSSGNTEAFFGQGTRLTVV.

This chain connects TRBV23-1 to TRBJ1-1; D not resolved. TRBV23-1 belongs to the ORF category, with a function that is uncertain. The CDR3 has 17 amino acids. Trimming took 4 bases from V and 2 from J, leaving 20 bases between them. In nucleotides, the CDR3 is TGCGCCAGCAGTCGTACCCGGGGAAATCCTTCCAACACTGAAGCTTTCTTT. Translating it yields CASSRTRGNPSNTEAFF.

CDR3 nucleotides: TGCAGCGTTGAAGATCTCACGACAGACTATGGCTACACCTTC. Protein sequence: CSVEDLTTDYGYTF. J is TRBJ1-2 and V is TRBV29-1; D possibly corresponds to TRBD1 (5 bases). CDR1 is SQVTM, CDR2 ANQGSEA, per germline. Trimming took 0 bases from V and 3 from J, leaving 11 bases between them. This CDR3 has 14 amino acids.

The CDR3 nucleotides are TGTGCCAGCAGCTTGCCACCGGGACTAGCTGGCGATGAGCAGTTCTTC. Amino acid sequence: CASSLPPGLAGDEQFF. The genes are TRBV7-2 and TRBJ2-1, with 9 bases identical to TRBD2. The germline gives CDR1 SGHTA, CDR2 FQGNSA. The CDR3 runs to 16 residues. Unmatched junction bases numbered 11, after V lost 3 bases and J lost 8 bases.

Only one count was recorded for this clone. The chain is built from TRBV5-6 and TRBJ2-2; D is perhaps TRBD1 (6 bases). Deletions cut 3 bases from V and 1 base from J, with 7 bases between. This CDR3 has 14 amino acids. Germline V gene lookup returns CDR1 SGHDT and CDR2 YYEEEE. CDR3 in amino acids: CASSWGQNTGELFF. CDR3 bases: TGTGCCAGCAGCTGGGGACAGAACACCGGGGAGCTGTTTTTT.

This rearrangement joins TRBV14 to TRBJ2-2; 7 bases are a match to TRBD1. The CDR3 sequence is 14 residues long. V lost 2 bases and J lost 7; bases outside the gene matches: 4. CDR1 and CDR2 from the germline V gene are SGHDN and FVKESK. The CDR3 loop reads CASSQTGVDGELFF. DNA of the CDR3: TGTGCCAGCAGCCAAACAGGGGTCGACGGGGAGCTGTTTTTT.

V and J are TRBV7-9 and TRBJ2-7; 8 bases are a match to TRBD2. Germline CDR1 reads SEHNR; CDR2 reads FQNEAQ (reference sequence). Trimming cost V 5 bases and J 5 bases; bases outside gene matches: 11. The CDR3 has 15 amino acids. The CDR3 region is CASSGTQRESDEQYF. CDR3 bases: TGTGCCAGCAGCGGAACCCAGCGGGAGTCGGACGAGCAGTACTTC.

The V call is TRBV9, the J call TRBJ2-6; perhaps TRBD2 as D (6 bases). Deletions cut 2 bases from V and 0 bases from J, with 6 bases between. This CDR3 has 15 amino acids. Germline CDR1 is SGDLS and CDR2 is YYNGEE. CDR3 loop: CASSVGGSGANVLTF. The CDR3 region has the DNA TGTGCCAGCAGCGTGGGGGGCTCTGGGGCCAACGTCCTGACTTTC. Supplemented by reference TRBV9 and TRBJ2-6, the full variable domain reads DSGVTQTPKHLITATGQRVTLRCSPRSGDLSVYWYQQSLDQGLQFLIQYYNGEERAKGNILERFSAQQFPDLHSELNLSSLELGDSALYFCASSVGGSGANVLTFGAGSRLTVL.

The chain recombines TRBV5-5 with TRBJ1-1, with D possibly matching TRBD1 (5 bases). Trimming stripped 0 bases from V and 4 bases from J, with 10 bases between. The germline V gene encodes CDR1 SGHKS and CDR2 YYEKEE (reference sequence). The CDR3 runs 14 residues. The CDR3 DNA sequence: TGTGCCAGCAGCTTGGTGGGGCGAAGCACTGAAGCTTTCTTT. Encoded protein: CASSLVGRSTEAFF.

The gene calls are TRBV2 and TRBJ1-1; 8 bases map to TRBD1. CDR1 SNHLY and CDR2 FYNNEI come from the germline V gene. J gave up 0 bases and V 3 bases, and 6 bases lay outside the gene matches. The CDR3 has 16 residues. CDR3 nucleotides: TGTGCCAGCAGTGAGGGGACAGGCCGCATGAACACTGAAGCTTTCTTT. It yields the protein CASSEGTGRMNTEAFF.

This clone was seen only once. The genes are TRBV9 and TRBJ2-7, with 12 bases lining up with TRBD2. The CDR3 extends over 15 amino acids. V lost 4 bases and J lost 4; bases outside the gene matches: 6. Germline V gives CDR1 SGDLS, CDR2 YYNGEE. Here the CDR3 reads CASSPRLAGVYEQYF. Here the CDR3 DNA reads TGTGCCAGCAGCCCACGACTAGCGGGAGTTTACGAGCAGTACTTC.

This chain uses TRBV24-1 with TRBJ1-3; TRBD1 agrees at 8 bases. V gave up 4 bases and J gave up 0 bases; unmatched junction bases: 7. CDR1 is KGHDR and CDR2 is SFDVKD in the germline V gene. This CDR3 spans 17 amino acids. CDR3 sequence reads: CATSDSQGASSGNTIYF. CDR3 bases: TGTGCCACCAGTGACTCGCAGGGGGCGAGCTCTGGAAACACCATATATTTT.

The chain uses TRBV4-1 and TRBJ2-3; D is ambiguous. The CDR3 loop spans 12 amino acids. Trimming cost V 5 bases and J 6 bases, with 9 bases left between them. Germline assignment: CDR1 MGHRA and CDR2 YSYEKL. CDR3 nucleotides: TGCGCCAGCAGCTTCCCTAGGGATACGCAGTATTTT. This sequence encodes CASSFPRDTQYF.

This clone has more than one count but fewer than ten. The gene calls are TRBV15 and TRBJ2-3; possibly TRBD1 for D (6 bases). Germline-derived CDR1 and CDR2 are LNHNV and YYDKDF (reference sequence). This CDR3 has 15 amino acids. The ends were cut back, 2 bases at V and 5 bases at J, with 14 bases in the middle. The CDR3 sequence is CATSRRTQGKDTQYF. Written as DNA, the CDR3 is TGTGCCACCAGCAGAAGGACCCAGGGGAAAGATACGCAGTATTTT.

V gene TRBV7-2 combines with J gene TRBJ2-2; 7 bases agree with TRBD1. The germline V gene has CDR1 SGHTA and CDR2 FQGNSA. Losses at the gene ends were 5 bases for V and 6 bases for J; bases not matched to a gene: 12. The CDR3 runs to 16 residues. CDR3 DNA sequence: TGTGCCAGCAGCAAACGACAGGGAATAGGGCCCGGGGAGCTGTTTTTT. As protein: CASSKRQGIGPGELFF.

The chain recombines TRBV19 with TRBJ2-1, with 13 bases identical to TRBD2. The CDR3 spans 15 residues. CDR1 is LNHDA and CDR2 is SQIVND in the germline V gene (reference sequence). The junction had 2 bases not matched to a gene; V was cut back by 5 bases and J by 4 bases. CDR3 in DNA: TGTGCCAGTAGTCAGGGACTAGCGGGATACAATGAGCAGTTCTTC. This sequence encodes CASSQGLAGYNEQFF.